This T cell receptor (beta chain) was obtained from a study of blood T cell repertoires in COVID-19. For the study at large: COVID-19 samples from acute and convalescent phases originated in the United States, Italy and Spain. Sources were T cells, B-cell-depleted T cells, or PBMCs; the material itself was cDNA or gDNA.

Original handling: Amplification of reference gene primers was used by the study to estimate nucleated cell counts. The protocol was immunoSEQ multiplex PCR, while the TCRdb copy is restricted to in-frame clones and leaves out a portion. V and J calls and clone size are given by that table; D and trimming were obtained from the DNA. The table shows more than 250,000 clones, with about 82% occurring only once. V dropped 2 bases and J dropped 2 bases, with 6 bases sitting between them. The CDR3 length is 13 residues. CDR1 and CDR2 from the germline V gene are KGHSH and LQKENI. V gene TRBV18 combines with J gene TRBJ1-1; D not certain. The specimen sequenced was peripheral blood. The receptor was derived from a man aged 50 to 60 with active or convalescent COVID-19. Written as DNA, the CDR3 is TGTGCCAGCTCACCAGGGCATAACACTGAAGCTTTCTTT. This encodes CASSPGHNTEAFF.